The subject of this entry is one T cell receptor beta chain. Patients sequenced had flow cytometry evidence of CD8+CD57+ cell expansion. The data are from a study of CD8+CD57+ T cells in acquired aplastic anemia. Genomic DNA acted as the template from which TCR beta VDJ combination and CDR3 sequence profiling were carried out. TCRdb reprocessed the reads via MiXCR and lists one record per CDR3 protein. Of 250,000 to 350,000 distinct CDR3 sequences in the sample, roughly 59% are singletons; the top ten hold 1.3%. The material sequenced was sorted CD4+, CD8+, or CD8+CD57+ T cells (not recorded which) from PBMCs. The clonotype comes from a human donor with aplastic anemia.

CDR3 amino acids: CSVAAGGIKAGDQPQHF. DNA for the CDR3: TGCAGCGTTGCAGCAGGGGGTATCAAGGCTGGAGATCAGCCCCAGCATTTT. The V and J genes are TRBV29-1 and TRBJ1-5; 7 positions agree with TRBD1. The CDR3 spans 17 residues. In germline, CDR1 is SQVTM, CDR2 ANQGSEA. J gave up 5 bases and V 4 bases, and 17 bases lay outside the gene matches. Using reference TRBV29-1 and TRBJ1-5 for the parts outside the CDR3, the full variable domain is SAVISQKPSRDICQRGTSLTIQCQVDSQVTMMFWYRQQPGQSLTLIATANQGSEATYESGFVIDKFPISRPNLTFSTLTVSNMSPEDSSIYLCSVAAGGIKAGDQPQHFGDGTRLSIL.